One sample yielded the 9 T cell receptor beta chains listed below, sequenced in a study of blood T cells in healthy people across ages. A second PCR of about 7 to 12 cycles used a sample-barcoded 5' primer and a J-beta primer mix. TCRdb re-called the 5' RACE reads with MiXCR, one entry per CDR3 protein. The sample has 1.5 million to 2 million distinct CDR3 sequences, around half seen once. Sequenced sample: blood. The receptors stem from a middle-aged woman in good health.

J is TRBJ2-3 and V is TRBV9; no definite D call. There are 14 residues in the CDR3. The V and J ends lost 0 bases and 0 bases respectively, with 5 bases between them. CDR1 SGDLS and CDR2 YYNGEE come from the germline V gene. CDR3 coding DNA: TGTGCCAGCAGCGTAGAGGATAGCACAGATACGCAGTATTTT. It encodes CASSVEDSTDTQYF.

The genes are TRBV20-1 and TRBJ2-4; 8 bases agree with TRBD2. The J call may be wrong; the DNA end is better matched by TRBJ2-5. CDR1 is DFQATT and CDR2 is SNEGSKA in the germline V gene (reference sequence). The CDR3 runs to 17 residues. The DNA of the CDR3 is TGCAGTGCTAGCCCCCCCCGGCTAGCGGGTCCTGCGGAGACCCAGTACTTC. This translates into CSASPPRLAGPAETQYF.

In this sample, this clonotype turned up once. The chain employs TRBV7-9 and TRBJ1-5; tentative D call: TRBD1 (5 bases). V lost 6 bases, J lost 7 bases, and 19 bases lay in between. CDR1 and CDR2 from the germline V gene are SEHNR and FQNEAQ (reference sequence). The CDR3 runs 15 residues. Here the CDR3 DNA reads TGTGCCAGCAGTCTTGCTGGGACTCGGGAGCAGCCCCAGCATTTT. Translating it yields CASSLAGTREQPQHF.

This clonotype was seen more than once but under ten times. This chain joins TRBV6-2 or TRBV6-3 and TRBJ2-7, with 9 bases matching TRBD1. V shed 0 bases and J 2 bases; nucleotides not matched to a gene: 8. There are 17 residues in the CDR3. Looked up from germline, CDR1 is MNHEY and CDR2 is SVGEGT. The CDR3 DNA follows: TGTGCCAGCAGTTACTCGCCTCGGACAGGGGCCCCCTACGAGCAGTACTTC. It yields the protein CASSYSPRTGAPYEQYF.

The chain recombines TRBV12-3 or TRBV12-4 with TRBJ2-4, with 9 bases lining up with TRBD2. The CDR3 has 17 residues. J gave up 2 bases and V 5 bases, and 10 bases lay outside the gene matches. The DNA for the CDR3 is TGTGCCAGCAGTCGCGCGGGGGGGCCAGTCTCCAAAAACATTCAGTACTTC. Translating gives CASSRAGGPVSKNIQYF.

The rearrangement uses TRBV18 and TRBJ2-5; no clear D. TRBJ2-7 matches the DNA end more closely, so the J call is doubtful. Germline CDR1 is KGHSH and CDR2 is LQKENI. This CDR3 region has 14 residues. This CDR3 reads CASLPRSGHFEQYF. Here the CDR3 DNA reads TGTGCCAGCTTACCTCGATCGGGTCACTTCGAGCAGTACTTC.

This chain uses TRBV18 with TRBJ2-6; D gene ambiguous. CDR3 length: 17 residues. Germline values: CDR1 KGHSH, CDR2 LQKENI. The V gene lost 6 bases and the J gene lost 0 bases, with 15 bases spanning the gap. CDR3 bases: TGTGCCAGCTCTCTGGGCCAGATCTTCTCTGGGGCCAACGTCCTGACTTTC. Protein: CASSLGQIFSGANVLTF.

The chain combines TRBV29-1 with TRBJ1-4, with 7 positions matching TRBD1. V lost 4 bases to trimming and J lost 3 bases; unmatched junction nucleotides: 2. Germline CDR1 SQVTM, CDR2 ANQGSEA. The CDR3 is 13 amino acids. The CDR3 is CSVAGTANEKLFF. The CDR3, as DNA: TGCAGCGTTGCCGGGACAGCTAATGAAAAACTGTTTTTT.

This clonotype has more than one count but fewer than ten. The rearrangement uses TRBV10-3 and TRBJ2-3; D unclear. The CDR3 is 13 residues long. In germline, CDR1 is ENHRY, CDR2 SYGVKD. Deletions cut 3 bases from V and 5 bases from J, with 9 bases between. CDR3 amino acids: CAISDEYRDTQYF. The CDR3 DNA follows: TGTGCCATCAGTGACGAGTACCGAGATACGCAGTATTTT.